What follows describes a single T cell receptor beta chain. Its target is unknown. This specimen belongs to a study of cytomegalovirus exposure and HLA in healthy donors. A multiplex PCR was run with 60 Vbeta primers and 13 Jbeta primers. Measured with immunoSEQ multiplex PCR; TCRdb has only the in-frame clones, and not every one. The table shows about 180,000 clones, with 75% to 85% occurring only once. CDR3 length: 15 amino acids. Germline V gives CDR1 LNHDA, CDR2 SQIVND (reference sequence). J was trimmed by 7 bases and V by 3 bases; bases with no gene match: 8. General study points: Accurate prediction of most subjects' HLA-A and HLA-B alleles from TCR beta sequences was reported. HLA alleles showed associations with some 17,000 TCR beta sequences in a later analysis, at a 0.05 false discovery rate. A prior analysis recorded that most TCR beta V segments were productive about 87% or about 30% of the time. A classifier reportedly called cytomegalovirus status with high sensitivity and specificity.

The rearrangement uses TRBV19 and TRBJ1-4; TRBD1 matches 7 bases. Sequencing was performed on PBMCs. The sequence came from a woman aged 18-35 years in good health and CMV-seropositive. The CDR3: CASSITGEGGEKLFF. The CDR3 nucleotides are TGTGCCAGTAGTATCACAGGGGAAGGGGGTGAAAAACTGTTTTTT.